This T cell receptor beta chain was retrieved from a study of OX40 agonist ivuxolimab in advanced cancers. Study-level results: Among the least clonally expanded were partial responders at 0.1-3.0 mg/kg. Certain nonresponders additionally had low normalized T-cell clonal expansion. More expanded clones were seen, on average, in CD8+ T cells than in CD4+.

V gave up 2 bases and J gave up 4 bases; unmatched junction bases: 9. CDR1 and CDR2 (germline): MNHEY, SVGAGI. This CDR3 has 16 residues. As for this clone: Its antigen remains unknown.

Profiling relied on immunoSEQ multiplex PCR, and the TCRdb table lists in-frame clones only, not all of them. The profile covers fewer than 20,000 clones, with 75% to 85% appearing a single time and approximately 14% taken by the ten largest. V and J are TRBV6-5 and TRBJ1-1; 8 bases are a match to TRBD1. This receptor was obtained from an adult with an advanced solid tumor such as melanoma, head and neck, liver or kidney cancer. The sequences come from CD4+ or CD8+ T cells sorted from blood, collected in a trial of the OX40 agonist ivuxolimab. The CDR3 loop is CASSYGTTGGTTEAFF. The CDR3 nucleotides read TGTGCCAGCAGTTACGGCACCACAGGGGGGACCACTGAAGCTTTCTTT.